The source of this TCR beta chain is a study of CD8 T cell repertoires and HIV-1 epitope variants. Study-level information: Each of Twenty-five Gag and Nef epitope peptides stimulated a separate culture. Separate from the cultures, 1M uncultured T cells served as baseline. Tested: three Gag epitope families, Nef HW9 and YT9. Controls were a CMV, EBV and flu peptide pool, Ebola AY9 negative control, and no-peptide well.

This clone was recorded only once. Its antigen remains unidentified. TCRdb's copy holds only in-frame clones and misses some; the assay was immunoSEQ multiplex PCR. The sample shows thousands of clones, about three fifths of them seen only once. The sequence was collected from a male donor with HIV. The sample was cultured CD8+ T cells derived from PBMCs.

The CDR3 region has the DNA TGTGCCAGCAGCCGTCCCGGGACAGGGCGGATCTCTGGGGCCAACGTCCTGACTTTC. Amino acid sequence: CASSRPGTGRISGANVLTF. The chain couples TRBV7-9 to TRBJ2-6, with TRBD1 matching over 9 bases. Per the germline V gene, CDR1 is SEHNR and CDR2 is FQNEAQ (reference sequence). This CDR3 is 19 amino acids long. Germline trimming cut 5 bases from V and 0 bases from J; bases unmatched to any gene: 11.